This TCR beta chain is drawn from a study of T cell responses to AZD1222 COVID-19 vaccine. Study-wide results and caveats: Clonal diversity was possibly underestimated, and the donors were mostly white British, with more females. The breadth and depth of Spike-specific TCRs increased once two AZD1222 doses had been given.

Trimming took 2 bases from V and 6 from J, leaving 13 bases between them. The CDR3 has 15 amino acids. The V gene's germline CDR1 is KGHDR and CDR2 SFDVKD. On this clone itself: The antigen is undetermined.

The data were produced by immunoSEQ multiplex PCR, yet TCRdb's version contains in-frame clones alone and is incomplete. This sample has some 170,000 clones; 70% to 90% occur once, and the top ten carry around 1.6%. This sequence joins TRBV24-1 and TRBJ2-1; D is perhaps TRBD2 (6 bases). The TCR comes from an adult in good health. Sample: peripheral blood, taken on day 0 of AZD1222 vaccination. The CDR3 DNA is TGTGCCACCAGTGATTGGAAGCTAGCGCCCAATGAGCAGTTCTTC. Its translation: CATSDWKLAPNEQFF.